Below, 15 T cell receptor beta chains from the same sample are listed, as sequenced in a study of blood T cells in healthy people across ages (dated by TCRdb to between 2014 and 2017). Libraries were constructed by 5' RACE. TCRdb records Illumina HiSeq 2500 as the sequencer. A second 7 to 11 cycle PCR used a sample-barcoded 5' primer and a J-beta primer mix. Using fastp trimming at Q25 and MiXCR clonotype assembly, TCRdb reanalyzed the public sequencing data and kept in-frame beta chains. Each record represents a unique CDR3 protein, reported with the most common genes and DNA among its rows. This sample gives hundreds of thousands of distinct CDR3 sequences in total; roughly 25% of them show up just once. In total, the top ten clones hold under 9.5% of the sample. The data also belong to a second study, concerning T cells of mothers and their children.

Sequenced: blood. The receptors stem from a boy younger than 18 in good health.

This clonotype has more than one count but fewer than ten. The V gene is TRBV7-2, the J gene TRBJ1-4, with unresolved D. Germline V gene sequence: CDR1 SGHTA, CDR2 FQGNSA. Between the trimmed V and J ends, which lost 6 bases and 5 bases, there was a span of 10 bases. CDR3 size: 13 residues. CDR3 coding DNA: TGTGCCAGCAGGGACGGCACAAATGAAAAACTGTTTTTT. The encoded protein is CASRDGTNEKLFF.

The chain has TRBV20-1 and TRBJ2-5, with D perhaps TRBD1 (5 bases). The CDR3 runs to 19 residues. The germline CDR1 and CDR2 sequences are DFQATT and SNEGSKA (reference sequence). Trimming left V 0 bases short and J 2 bases short, with 25 bases between. The CDR3 bases are TGCAGTGCTAGAGATCTCCACCATCAGGGCCGGGCCCTACAAGAGACCCAGTACTTC. Its protein is CSARDLHHQGRALQETQYF.

The gene calls are TRBV28 and TRBJ1-2; possibly TRBD1 for D (6 bases). CDR1 is MDHEN, CDR2 SYDVKM, per germline. The V end was cut by 4 bases, the J end by 0 bases, with 9 bases between. This CDR3 has 14 amino acids. The CDR3, as DNA: TGTGCCAGCAGTTGGACAGAAGCTAACTATGGCTACACCTTC. It codes for CASSWTEANYGYTF.

This clonotype has more than one count but fewer than ten. This rearrangement joins TRBV12-3 or TRBV12-4 to TRBJ2-7, with 7 nucleotides matching TRBD1. The ends lost 6 bases at V and 2 bases at J; junction bases unmatched: 7. The CDR3 spans 14 residues. The CDR3 bases are TGTGCCAGCAGCAAACCGGGACAGCCCTACGAGCAGTACTTC. Protein sequence: CASSKPGQPYEQYF.

CDR3 sequence: CASSFIWAGSNNEQFF. CDR3 sequence (DNA): TGTGCCAGCAGTTTTATATGGGCGGGATCGAACAATGAGCAGTTCTTC. The V and J genes are TRBV28 and TRBJ2-5; TRBD2 might be the D (6 bases). The J call may not be correct, given that the DNA end is closer to TRBJ2-1. The CDR3 length is 16 residues. Germline assignment: CDR1 MDHEN and CDR2 SYDVKM.

This clonotype was seen at least ten times. The chain is built from TRBV6-4 and TRBJ2-5; a weak D match, TRBD1 (7 bases). The germline CDR1 and CDR2 sequences are MRHNA and SNTAGT. This CDR3 has 14 residues. V gave up 3 bases and J gave up 5 bases, with 13 bases separating them. This CDR3 reads CASSETGLAETQYF. In DNA form, the CDR3 reads TGTGCCAGCAGTGAGACAGGGCTAGCGGAGACCCAGTACTTC.

This clonotype was seen repeatedly, ten times or more. V usage is TRBV10-3 and J usage is TRBJ2-7; no clear D gene. Germline CDR1 reads ENHRY; CDR2 reads SYGVKD. CDR3 length: 11 amino acids. V lost 2 bases to trimming and J lost 3 bases, with 2 bases between them. The CDR3 bases are TGTGCCATCAGTGAGGGCTACGAGCAGTACTTC. It encodes CAISEGYEQYF.

This clonotype was counted a few times. The chain employs TRBV7-9 and TRBJ1-1; D is possibly TRBD1 (6 bases). Per germline, CDR1 SEHNR and CDR2 FQNEAQ (reference sequence). The V end was cut by 3 bases, the J end by 2 bases, with 10 bases between. The CDR3 sequence is 14 residues long. The CDR3 sequence: CASSFQGTNTEAFF. CDR3 in DNA: TGTGCCAGCAGCTTTCAGGGGACCAACACTGAAGCTTTCTTT.

The rearrangement uses TRBV12-3 or TRBV12-4 and TRBJ2-5; 10 bases are a match to TRBD1. V shed 6 bases and J 5 bases; nucleotides not matched to a gene: 3. The CDR3 is made up of 13 amino acids. CDR3 nucleotide sequence: TGTGCCAGCAGCGGACAGGGGGATGAGACCCAGTACTTC. Its translation is CASSGQGDETQYF.

This clonotype turned up a few times. Here the CDR3 DNA reads TGTGCCAGCAGTGAGGGCCGGGGGGGCCCGGATACGCAGTATTTT. This sequence encodes CASSEGRGGPDTQYF. V gene TRBV2 combines with J gene TRBJ2-3, with TRBD2 matching over 8 bases. The germline gives CDR1 SNHLY, CDR2 FYNNEI. The CDR3 spans 15 residues. J gave up 6 bases and V 3 bases, and 8 bases lay outside the gene matches.

The genes are TRBV7-2 and TRBJ2-7, with 7 bases fitting TRBD1. In germline, CDR1 is SGHTA, CDR2 FQGNSA. The CDR3 covers 15 residues. Trimming cost V 0 bases and J 8 bases; bases outside gene matches: 10. Here the CDR3 DNA reads TGTGCCAGCAGCTTAGCACCGGGACAGTACCCACAGCAGTACTTC. Translating it yields CASSLAPGQYPQQYF.

The CDR3 DNA reads as TGTGCCAGTAGTCCCGGGGCTAGCGGGAGCTACAATGAGCAGTTCTTC. Translated: CASSPGASGSYNEQFF. The V gene is TRBV19, the J gene TRBJ2-1; TRBD2 matches 10 bases. This CDR3 is 16 amino acids long. Germline V gene lookup returns CDR1 LNHDA and CDR2 SQIVND (reference sequence). The V gene end was trimmed by 5 bases and the J gene end by 3 bases; junction bases not matched to a gene: 7.

The chain couples TRBV29-1 to TRBJ2-3; 7 nucleotides agree with TRBD1. This CDR3 contains 13 residues. With V trimmed by 5 bases and J by 3 bases, 5 bases remained unmatched. Germline V CDR1 and CDR2: SQVTM, ANQGSEA. The CDR3 is CSVSGTVTDTQYF. CDR3 bases: TGCAGCGTTTCCGGGACAGTTACAGATACGCAGTATTTT.

This rearrangement joins TRBV27 to TRBJ2-3; maybe TRBD2 (6 bases). V lost 4 bases, J lost 8 bases, and 10 bases lay in between. From germline, CDR1 is MNHEY and CDR2 SMNVEV (reference sequence). The CDR3 length is 12 residues. In nucleotides, the CDR3 is TGTGCCAGCAGTTCAATGGGGGGTACGCAGTATTTT. It codes for CASSSMGGTQYF.

The chain combines TRBV5-8 with TRBJ1-2; 7 bases agree with TRBD1. Trimming removed 3 bases from V and 6 bases from J; junction bases left unmatched: 11. Germline V gene lookup returns CDR1 SGHTS and CDR2 YDEGEE. The CDR3 has 15 residues. The CDR3 DNA reads as TGTGCCAGCAGCTCCCCGGACAGGTCCACGCATGGCTACACCTTC. Residues: CASSSPDRSTHGYTF.